This T cell receptor (beta chain) was found in a study of T cell responses to AZD1222 COVID-19 vaccine. Study summary: Pooled samples include second doses given at about 4 or 12 weeks. Study findings and constraints: Scientists sampled the repertoires only once the peak T cell response had passed. The donors showed a predominance of white British ancestry and of females, with possible underestimation of clonal diversity. Per reports, nearly half of all spike-specific TCRs target regions that are unmutated in variants.

The germline gives CDR1 SGHNT, CDR2 YENEEA. V lost 1 base and J lost 3; bases outside the gene matches: 2. The CDR3 consists of 15 residues. Measured with immunoSEQ multiplex PCR; TCRdb has only the in-frame clones, and not every one. The sample lists about 120,000 clones; approximately 90% were seen once. To note about this clone: The antigen remains unidentified.

The specimen comprised peripheral blood, sampled on day 0 of AZD1222 vaccination. This receptor was obtained from an adult in good health. The rearrangement joins TRBV11-3 to TRBJ2-1; 8 nucleotides line up with TRBD2. The CDR3 DNA reads TGTGCCAGCAGCTTAGTCGGGGGGGACTACAATGAGCAGTTCTTC. It specifies CASSLVGGDYNEQFF.